These 18 T cell receptor beta chains share one sample of origin, sequenced in a study of control samples from healthy donors and cancer patients. Produced via immunoSEQ multiplex PCR; TCRdb's table is partial and in-frame only. Found here are about 51,000 clones, 75% to 85% of them singletons; the top ten hold about a tenth. What was sequenced was blood. Receptors originate from a man in his 70s in good health.

The V and J genes are TRBV5-4 and TRBJ2-5; a weak D match, TRBD2 (5 bases). This CDR3 comprises 13 residues. Germline V lookup: CDR1 SGHNT, CDR2 YYREEE (reference sequence). V lost 3 bases, J lost 2 bases, and 8 bases lay in between. CDR3 amino acids: CASSYTGQETQYF. The CDR3 DNA is TGTGCCAGCAGCTATACGGGGCAAGAGACCCAGTACTTC.

The V call is TRBV7-9, the J call TRBJ2-7; D gene uncertain. The CDR3 length is 11 residues. V lost 5 bases to trimming and J lost 4 bases, with 6 bases between them. Germline V CDR1 and CDR2: SEHNR, FQNEAQ (reference sequence). CDR3 nucleotides: TGTGCCAGCAGCCTAAGGTACGAGCAGTACTTC. This encodes CASSLRYEQYF.

The CDR3 DNA is TGTGCCAGCAGCAGTTCATCATTGCCCTACAATGAGCAGTTCTTC. Its translation is CASSSSSLPYNEQFF. The V and J genes are TRBV5-5 and TRBJ2-1; no firm D call. From germline, CDR1 is SGHKS and CDR2 YYEKEE (reference sequence). The germline V and J ends were trimmed by 4 bases and 2 bases, with 13 bases remaining between them. There are 15 residues in the CDR3.

This clone appeared a few times. The V and J genes are TRBV6-6 and TRBJ1-2, with D possibly TRBD1 on 6 matching bases. The V and J ends lost 5 bases and 1 base respectively, with 20 bases between them. The CDR3 is 17 amino acids. Germline-derived CDR1 and CDR2 are MNHNY and SVGAGI (reference sequence). The CDR3 reads CASSHTPFRGLNYGYTF. The CDR3 DNA reads TGTGCCAGCAGTCACACTCCGTTCAGGGGCCTTAACTATGGCTACACCTTC.

The chain employs TRBV6-4 and TRBJ2-1; TRBD2 is a possible D gene (7 bases). Between the trimmed V and J ends, which lost 4 bases and 7 bases, there was a span of 23 bases. Germline V lookup: CDR1 MRHNA, CDR2 SNTAGT. This CDR3 is built from 17 residues. CDR3 protein: CASSGGGIGARINEQFF. CDR3 DNA sequence: TGTGCCAGCAGTGGGGGGGGCATTGGGGCCAGGATTAATGAGCAGTTCTTC.

The gene calls are TRBV19 and TRBJ1-2; possibly TRBD1 for D (6 bases). V dropped 2 bases and J dropped 8 bases, with 18 bases sitting between them. The CDR3 length is 15 residues. Looked up from germline, CDR1 is LNHDA and CDR2 is SQIVND (reference sequence). The CDR3 sequence: CASSIRQDIPRGYTF. CDR3 DNA sequence: TGTGCCAGTAGTATAAGACAGGATATCCCGCGGGGCTACACCTTC.

V usage is TRBV6-5 and J usage is TRBJ2-3, with 7 bases identical to TRBD1. Germline CDR1 MNHEY, CDR2 SVGAGI. This CDR3 spans 15 amino acids. Trimming took 5 bases from V and 6 from J; bases not matched to a gene: 11. CDR3 protein: CASSPRGPYLDTQYF. The CDR3 DNA reads as TGTGCCAGCAGTCCGAGGGGGCCCTACCTCGATACGCAGTATTTT.

The V and J genes are TRBV5-6 and TRBJ2-1; the match to TRBD2 covers 7 bases. The CDR3 is 14 amino acids. The germline gives CDR1 SGHDT, CDR2 YYEEEE. V lost 2 bases, J lost 8 bases, and 7 bases stayed unmatched. The CDR3 bases are TGTGCCAGCAGCTTAGGACTAGACGGAGATGAGCAGTTCTTC. Its protein is CASSLGLDGDEQFF.

This sequence joins TRBV27 and TRBJ2-7; D is perhaps TRBD2 (6 bases). Trimming took off 6 bases at V and 0 bases at J, with 18 bases between the two ends. Germline assignment: CDR1 MNHEY and CDR2 SMNVEV (reference sequence). The CDR3 contains 16 residues. Here the CDR3 DNA reads TGTGCCAGCAGGCCCCGAGAATTAGCGGACTCCTACGAGCAGTACTTC. Residues: CASRPRELADSYEQYF.

Comments on this clone: The same CDR3 arises from other DNA sequences in this sample as well. V and J are TRBV12-3 or TRBV12-4 and TRBJ1-5; D gene ambiguous. Trimming cost V 3 bases and J 7 bases, with 10 bases left between them. This CDR3 is built from 13 residues. The CDR3 loop is CASSFTGNQPQHF. In DNA, the CDR3 is TGTGCCAGCAGTTTCACGGGTAACCAGCCCCAGCATTTT.

This clone was seen only a few times. The chain is built from TRBV10-3 and TRBJ1-5; 8 bases match TRBD1. With V trimmed by 1 base and J by 15 bases, 8 bases remained unmatched. Germline values: CDR1 ENHRY, CDR2 SYGVKD. The CDR3 covers 13 residues. The CDR3, as DNA: TGTGCCATCAGTGAGTTGGTTGACAGGGGATGGCATTTT. As protein: CAISELVDRGWHF.

The chain is built from TRBV2 and TRBJ1-2; 7 bases agree with TRBD1. Germline CDR1 and CDR2: SNHLY and FYNNEI. The CDR3 runs 17 residues. V shed 2 bases, J shed 4 bases, and the junction held 13 bases outside the gene matches. This CDR3 reads CASSERATGLFSYGYTF. CDR3 sequence (DNA): TGTGCCAGCAGTGAAAGGGCGACAGGGCTCTTTAGCTATGGCTACACCTTC.

The table lists this clone with a few counts. V and J are TRBV3-1 (or the pseudogene TRBV3-2) and TRBJ1-2, with 7 bases matching TRBD1. The CDR3 has 14 amino acids. The germline V gene has CDR1 LGHDT and CDR2 YNNKEL (reference sequence). The V gene end was trimmed by 4 bases and the J gene end by 5 bases; junction bases not matched to a gene: 7. The chain's CDR3 is CASSPWTGEYGYTF. In DNA form, the CDR3 reads TGTGCCAGCAGCCCCTGGACAGGTGAATATGGCTACACCTTC.

The rearrangement uses TRBV14 and TRBJ2-3; the D gene is possibly TRBD1 (5 bases). The CDR3 totals 12 residues. V was pared by 5 bases and J by 6 bases, with 9 bases between. Germline V gives CDR1 SGHDN, CDR2 FVKESK. For the CDR3, the DNA is TGTGCCAGCAGCTCAGGGCGGGATACGCAGTATTTT. Protein product: CASSSGRDTQYF.

This chain uses TRBV7-2 with TRBJ2-1; tentatively, D is TRBD2 (6 bases). Germline V gene sequence: CDR1 SGHTA, CDR2 FQGNSA. Trimming removed 1 base at V and 3 bases at J, with 13 bases between. The CDR3 is 16 amino acids. For the CDR3, the DNA is TGTGCCAGCAGCTTAGGATCGGGAGCAAACTACAATGAGCAGTTCTTC. Translation gives CASSLGSGANYNEQFF.

The rearrangement links TRBV5-6 to TRBJ1-4; D call uncertain. The germline CDR1 and CDR2 sequences are SGHDT and YYEEEE. V was clipped by 6 bases and J by 12 bases, with 18 bases between them. CDR3 length: 13 amino acids. The CDR3 sequence is CASTLGVGRELFF. DNA for the CDR3: TGTGCCAGCACCCTTGGAGTGGGGAGAGAACTGTTTTTT.

The rearrangement joins TRBV4-1 to TRBJ2-3, with a possible D match to TRBD2 (6 bases). From germline, CDR1 is MGHRA and CDR2 YSYEKL. Trimming took off 4 bases at V and 0 bases at J, with 11 bases between the two ends. The CDR3 consists of 15 residues. The CDR3 loop reads CASSPLRGSTDTQYF. DNA of the CDR3: TGCGCCAGCAGCCCCCTACGGGGGAGCACAGATACGCAGTATTTT.

The V gene is TRBV21-1, the J gene TRBJ1-2. TRBV21-1 is reported as a pseudogene. The CDR3 is 20 residues long. The chain's CDR3 is CASSKRLTKVVSWSHYGYTF. The CDR3 DNA reads TGTGCCAGCAGCAAAAGGTTGACGAAGGTTGTCTCGTGGTCTCACTATGGCTACACCTTC.